The next 29 T cell receptor beta chains were all read from a single sample in a study of metastatic and nonmetastatic thyroid tumors. Every patient underwent thyroid surgery untreated. TCRdb re-clonotyped the PCR reads through MiXCR. The table has almost 35,000 clones, roughly 36% seen once. Sequencing was done on a sample of tumor tissue. The origin of the receptors is a female donor with papillary thyroid cancer or a benign thyroid nodule (not recorded which). Some clones in this sample may be carry-over from other donors' samples.

This clone has only a few counts. This chain connects TRBV6-1 to TRBJ2-1, with 8 bases lining up with TRBD1. V shed 8 bases and J 6 bases; nucleotides not matched to a gene: 15. Germline V gives CDR1 MNHNS, CDR2 SASEGT. This CDR3 spans 16 amino acids. In nucleotides, the CDR3 is TGTGCCAGCTCCGACGCATCCGCCAGGGGGCGCAATGAGCAGTTCTTC. It yields the protein CASSDASARGRNEQFF.

This clone was seen more than once but under ten times. The chain joins TRBV7-3 to TRBJ1-1; D gene unclear. Trimming took off 2 bases at V and 1 base at J, with 5 bases between the two ends. CDR1 is SGHTA and CDR2 is FQGTGA in the germline V gene. The CDR3 is 13 amino acids. CDR3 amino acids: CASSLEPNTEAFF. CDR3 nucleotide sequence: TGTGCCAGCAGCTTAGAACCGAACACTGAAGCTTTCTTT.

The gene calls are TRBV4-1 and TRBJ1-1; D might be TRBD1 (6 bases). This CDR3 region has 15 residues. Trimming removed 1 base from V and 10 bases from J, with 19 bases in between. Germline V gene lookup returns CDR1 MGHRA and CDR2 YSYEKL. The CDR3 nucleotides are TGCGCCAGCAGCCAAGCCCCTGTCGTGGGGGGCCTAGCTTTCTTT. It encodes CASSQAPVVGGLAFF.

A single count supports this clone. The V gene is TRBV4-1, the J gene TRBJ1-2; no reliable D call. The length of the CDR3 is 13 residues. The germline V and J ends were trimmed by 0 bases and 5 bases, with 7 bases remaining between them. Germline assignment: CDR1 MGHRA and CDR2 YSYEKL. CDR3 nucleotides: TGCGCCAGCAGCCAAGAGTTCGGTTATGGCTACACCTTC. It is translated as CASSQEFGYGYTF.

This clone was detected only a few times. The chain employs TRBV6-2 or TRBV6-3 and TRBJ1-3; D is unresolved. Germline values: CDR1 MNHEY, CDR2 SVGEGT. The CDR3 has 13 residues. With 10 bases removed from V and 4 bases from J, the gap between germline ends came to 14 bases. CDR3 nucleotides: TGTGCCATCTCTCGCCCCCTCGGAAACACCATATATTTT. Translated: CAISRPLGNTIYF.

V gene TRBV28 combines with J gene TRBJ1-6; TRBD1 is a possible D gene (6 bases). Germline CDR1 reads MDHEN; CDR2 reads SYDVKM. CDR3 length equals 14 residues. V lost 7 bases to trimming and J lost 14 bases, with 21 bases between them. The CDR3 nucleotides are TGTGCCAGCACCTGGGGGGGCCGCCGAGGATCCCTCCACTTT. It is translated as CASTWGGRRGSLHF.

V and J are TRBV11-2 and TRBJ2-7, with D unresolved. The CDR3 is 14 amino acids. Per germline, CDR1 SGHAT and CDR2 FQNNGV. Deletions cut 3 bases from V and 2 bases from J, with 11 bases between. The CDR3 protein is CASSLVKRPYEQYF. CDR3 nucleotide sequence: TGTGCCAGCAGCTTGGTTAAGCGCCCCTACGAGCAGTACTTC. Supplemented by reference TRBV11-2 and TRBJ2-7, the full variable domain reads EAGVAQSPRYKIIEKRQSVAFWCNPISGHATLYWYQQILGQGPKLLIQFQNNGVVDDSQLPKDRFSAERLKGVDSTLKIQPAKLEDSAVYLCASSLVKRPYEQYFGPGTRLTVT.

There are a few counts of this clone. The V and J genes are TRBV28 and TRBJ2-7; 8 nucleotides line up with TRBD2. CDR1 is MDHEN, CDR2 SYDVKM, per germline. V lost 4 bases, J lost 3 bases, and 8 bases stayed unmatched. The CDR3 is 15 amino acids. CDR3 residues: CASSSIRGRRYEQYF. The CDR3 DNA reads as TGTGCCAGCAGTTCCATTCGCGGGAGGCGCTACGAGCAGTACTTC.

This clone was seen a few times. CDR3 coding DNA: TGTGCCAGCAGCCGTTCTGGCGACACTAACTATGGCTACACCTTC. Amino acid sequence: CASSRSGDTNYGYTF. The chain carries TRBV11-3 and TRBJ1-2; D unresolved. Trimming shortened V by 5 bases and J by 0 bases, and 13 bases separated the two germline ends. The germline CDR1 and CDR2 sequences are SGHNT and YENEEA. The CDR3 has 15 residues.

The chain uses TRBV6-2 or TRBV6-3 and TRBJ2-7, with D perhaps being TRBD1 or TRBD2 (5 bases each). The germline V and J ends were trimmed by 6 bases and 2 bases, with 17 bases remaining between them. The CDR3 extends over 15 amino acids. Per germline, CDR1 MNHEY and CDR2 SVGEGT. CDR3 sequence (DNA): TGTGCCAGCAGCCAGACCGGGACGGAGGCCTACGAGCAGTACTTC. Protein product: CASSQTGTEAYEQYF.

This clone appeared a few times. This chain connects TRBV9 to TRBJ2-3, with 7 bases matching TRBD1. This CDR3 is 17 amino acids long. With V trimmed by 2 bases and J by 0 bases, 9 bases remained unmatched. Per the germline V gene, CDR1 is SGDLS and CDR2 is YYNGEE. Here the CDR3 DNA reads TGTGCCAGCAGCGTTTACTTAGGGACAGTCAGCACAGATACGCAGTATTTT. Translating it yields CASSVYLGTVSTDTQYF.

The V and J genes are TRBV5-5 and TRBJ1-2; TRBD1 agrees at 7 bases. Germline assignment: CDR1 SGHKS and CDR2 YYEKEE (reference sequence). This CDR3 is 13 amino acids long. V shed 4 bases, J shed 8 bases, and the junction held 8 bases outside the gene matches. CDR3 nucleotides: TGTGCCAGCAGCGAGGACAGGTTGCGGGGCTACACCTTC. It yields the protein CASSEDRLRGYTF.

This chain connects TRBV11-1 to TRBJ2-2, with 9 bases fitting TRBD1. The CDR3 spans 17 residues. CDR1 and CDR2 from the germline V gene are SGHAT and FQDESV (reference sequence). Germline trimming cut 5 bases from V and 4 bases from J; bases unmatched to any gene: 11. Here the CDR3 reads CASSPSTGGSVTGELFF. The CDR3 nucleotides are TGTGCCAGCAGCCCGTCGACAGGGGGTTCCGTCACCGGGGAGCTGTTTTTT.

The table lists this clone with a few counts. The chain uses TRBV27 and TRBJ2-3, with TRBD2 matching over 14 bases. Trimming at V came to 4 bases and at J to 3 bases, leaving 6 bases not matched to a gene. Germline V gene lookup returns CDR1 MNHEY and CDR2 SMNVEV (reference sequence). The CDR3 is made up of 17 amino acids. The CDR3 loop reads CASSSRLAGGITDTQYF. The CDR3 DNA follows: TGTGCCAGCAGTTCTCGACTAGCGGGAGGGATTACAGATACGCAGTATTTT.

The CDR3 is CATWRDGYEQYF. The CDR3 coding sequence is TGTGCCACCTGGCGGGACGGCTACGAGCAGTACTTC. The gene calls are TRBV19 and TRBJ2-7, with a possible D match to TRBD2 (6 bases). Trimming stripped 10 bases from V and 3 bases from J, with 13 bases between. Germline V gene data show CDR1 as LNHDA and CDR2 as SQIVND (reference sequence). The CDR3 contains 12 residues.

The V and J genes are TRBV6-1 and TRBJ1-1; TRBD1 matches at 8 bases. Per the germline V gene, CDR1 is MNHNS and CDR2 is SASEGT. This CDR3 has 15 amino acids. With V trimmed by 6 bases and J by 5 bases, 11 bases remained unmatched. The CDR3: CASSHGRGRKTEAFF. In nucleotides, the CDR3 is TGTGCCAGCAGCCACGGCAGGGGGCGGAAAACTGAAGCTTTCTTT.

CDR3 coding DNA: TGTGCCAGCAGTTCCATCCCCCGACAGGGTAACTACGAGCAGTACTTC. It encodes CASSSIPRQGNYEQYF. The chain couples TRBV27 to TRBJ2-7, with TRBD1 matching over 7 bases. V was clipped by 4 bases and J by 3 bases; unmatched bases: 12. This CDR3 spans 16 amino acids. Germline CDR1 is MNHEY and CDR2 is SMNVEV (reference sequence).

This clone came up a few times. The genes are TRBV19 and TRBJ2-7; tentatively, D is TRBD2 (5 bases). Germline V gene sequence: CDR1 LNHDA, CDR2 SQIVND (reference sequence). Trimming cost V 6 bases and J 2 bases, with 14 bases left between them. The length of the CDR3 is 14 residues. The DNA for the CDR3 is TGTGCCAGTAGCGCGGAGACGGGGACCTACGAGCAGTACTTC. It yields the protein CASSAETGTYEQYF.

The rearrangement uses TRBV6-5 and TRBJ1-6; D is possibly TRBD1 (6 bases). Germline V CDR1 and CDR2: MNHEY, SVGAGI. Deletions cut 4 bases from V and 10 bases from J, with 11 bases between. The CDR3 is 13 amino acids. The CDR3 region is CASSSTGISPLHF. CDR3 DNA sequence: TGTGCCAGCAGTTCAACAGGGATCTCACCCCTCCACTTT.

The chain links TRBV20-1 to TRBJ1-1; D is uncertain. V was pared by 7 bases and J by 1 base, with 4 bases between. Germline values: CDR1 DFQATT, CDR2 SNEGSKA (reference sequence). This CDR3 contains 10 residues. The CDR3 loop is CSVENTEAFF. The DNA for the CDR3 is TGCAGTGTTGAGAACACTGAAGCTTTCTTT.

This clone was counted a few times. The genes are TRBV6-6 and TRBJ2-1; 7 positions agree with TRBD1. Germline CDR1 reads MNHNY; CDR2 reads SVGAGI (reference sequence). V was pared by 2 bases and J by 10 bases, with 11 bases of the junction left unmatched. The CDR3 runs to 15 residues. CDR3: CASSYDDRAANEQFF. In DNA form, the CDR3 reads TGTGCCAGCAGTTACGATGACAGGGCGGCCAACGAGCAGTTCTTC.

The J gene is TRBJ1-1, the V gene TRBV6-1; no definite D call. The CDR3 covers 13 residues. Trimming pared 8 bases from V and 2 bases from J, leaving 12 bases between. Per the germline V gene, CDR1 is MNHNS and CDR2 is SASEGT. CDR3 bases: TGTGCCAGCGGGGAGGAACTAAACACTGAAGCTTTCTTT. Amino acid sequence: CASGEELNTEAFF.

CDR3 coding DNA: TGTGCCAGTGAAGCGGGAGGGCCTGTTAATGAGCAGTTCTTC. It yields the protein CASEAGGPVNEQFF. The chain uses TRBV6-2 or TRBV6-3 and TRBJ2-1, with 10 bases aligning to TRBD2. Trimming cost V 9 bases and J 7 bases; bases outside gene matches: 9. The CDR3 runs to 14 residues. Germline V gene data show CDR1 as MNHEY and CDR2 as SVGEGT.

The chain couples TRBV27 to TRBJ2-7, with 8 bases aligning to TRBD2. Looked up from germline, CDR1 is MNHEY and CDR2 is SMNVEV (reference sequence). Losses at the gene ends were 4 bases for V and 6 bases for J; bases not matched to a gene: 11. CDR3 length equals 15 residues. CDR3: CASSSKGLVPIEQYF. The CDR3 DNA is TGTGCCAGCAGTTCGAAGGGACTAGTCCCTATCGAGCAGTACTTC.

This sequence joins TRBV5-1 and TRBJ2-7; unclear D gene. Trimming removed 1 base from V and 5 bases from J, with 4 bases in between. CDR3 length: 11 residues. Germline V CDR1 and CDR2: SGHRS, YFSETQ. CDR3: CASSLMDEQYF. The CDR3 DNA is TGCGCCAGCAGCTTGATGGACGAGCAGTACTTC.

This clone was counted only a few times. The V gene is TRBV6-4, the J gene TRBJ2-2, with 7 bases fitting TRBD2. With 2 bases clipped from V and 1 base from J, the junction kept 1 base outside the gene matches. CDR3 length: 15 amino acids. CDR1 is MRHNA and CDR2 is SNTAGT in the germline V gene. CDR3 loop: CASSDTSENTGELFF. The CDR3, as DNA: TGTGCCAGCAGTGACACTAGCGAGAACACCGGGGAGCTGTTTTTT.

The chain carries TRBV11-2 and TRBJ2-3; TRBD2 aligns across 8 bases. This CDR3 contains 15 residues. The germline CDR1 and CDR2 sequences are SGHAT and FQNNGV. V was clipped by 1 base and J by 6 bases; unmatched bases: 6. The CDR3 DNA reads as TGTGCCAGCAGCTTAGGAGCGGGAGAGGGGGATACGCAGTATTTT. As protein: CASSLGAGEGDTQYF.

J is TRBJ2-2 and V is TRBV6-1; no definite D call. CDR1 and CDR2 (germline): MNHNS, SASEGT. This CDR3 comprises 16 residues. Trimming removed 5 bases at V and 0 bases at J, with 13 bases between. Written as DNA, the CDR3 is TGTGCCAGCAGTCCTACCCACCCTCCGAACACCGGGGAGCTGTTTTTT. It codes for CASSPTHPPNTGELFF.

The V gene is TRBV18, the J gene TRBJ2-1; 7 bases line up with TRBD2. Per germline, CDR1 KGHSH and CDR2 LQKENI. V shed 6 bases and J 4 bases; nucleotides not matched to a gene: 6. The CDR3 is 14 residues long. The CDR3 sequence: CASSTSEVYNEQFF. The CDR3 DNA follows: TGTGCCAGCTCCACTAGCGAGGTATACAATGAGCAGTTCTTC.